The next 16 T cell receptor beta chains were all read from a single sample in a study of CD8+CD57+ T cells in acquired aplastic anemia. Genomic DNA constituted the template upon which TCR beta VDJ and CDR3 profiling was performed. TCRdb reprocessed the reads via MiXCR and lists one record per CDR3 protein. There are some 180,000 distinct CDR3 sequences in the sample; roughly 65% occur only once, and under 45% lies in the top ten. It was patients with CD8+CD57+ cell expansion by flow cytometry who were chosen for sequencing. Sequencing was performed on sorted CD4+, CD8+, or CD8+CD57+ T cells (not recorded which) from PBMCs. Source of these receptors: a human donor with aplastic anemia.

V usage is TRBV7-2 and J usage is TRBJ2-7, with D tentatively TRBD1 or TRBD2 (5 bases each). Trimming removed 10 bases from V and 0 bases from J, with 13 bases in between. This CDR3 contains 13 residues. Germline V CDR1 and CDR2: SGHTA, FQGNSA. The CDR3 bases are TGTGCCACCAATGAGGGGAACTCCTACGAGCAGTACTTC. Protein sequence: CATNEGNSYEQYF.

V is TRBV20-1 and J is TRBJ2-1; D gene uncertain. Germline CDR1 DFQATT, CDR2 SNEGSKA (reference sequence). The CDR3 is 13 amino acids. Trimming pared 1 base from V and 8 bases from J, leaving 12 bases between. The CDR3: CSARVWERDEQFF. In nucleotides, the CDR3 is TGCAGTGCTAGAGTCTGGGAAAGAGATGAGCAGTTCTTC.

This clonotype was observed once. The chain recombines TRBV19 with TRBJ2-3; D not resolved. Trimming left V 5 bases short and J 8 bases short, with 11 bases between. CDR3 length: 12 residues. CDR1 and CDR2 (germline): LNHDA, SQIVND (reference sequence). DNA of the CDR3: TGTGCCAGTAGTCCCGGGCCAGGTACGCAGTATTTT. Translating it yields CASSPGPGTQYF.

J is TRBJ2-7 and V is TRBV2, with D unclear. CDR3 size: 13 residues. Between the trimmed V and J ends, which lost 4 bases and 0 bases, there was a span of 7 bases. The germline gives CDR1 SNHLY, CDR2 FYNNEI. This CDR3 is CASSGADSYEQYF. The CDR3 nucleotides read TGTGCCAGCAGTGGTGCAGACTCCTACGAGCAGTACTTC.

Many counts were recorded for this clonotype. V gene TRBV7-9 combines with J gene TRBJ2-1, with D perhaps TRBD1 (5 bases). Germline CDR1 SEHNR, CDR2 FQNEAQ (reference sequence). This CDR3 is built from 11 residues. The germline V and J ends were trimmed by 5 bases and 9 bases, with 8 bases remaining between them. The chain's CDR3 is CASSLGVEQFF. DNA for the CDR3: TGTGCCAGCAGCCTAGGGGTTGAGCAGTTCTTC.

Remarks on this clonotype: A single base separates this from a much larger clone, so it may be a read error. The CDR3 here is CASSGFQRRDTEAFF. The CDR3 DNA reads TGTGCCAGCAGCGGATTCCAAAGACGGGACACTGAAGCTTTCTTT. The chain employs TRBV7-3 and TRBJ1-1; no reliable D call. From germline, CDR1 is SGHTA and CDR2 FQGTGA. The CDR3 sequence is 15 residues long. Trimming shortened V by 5 bases and J by 3 bases, and 16 bases separated the two germline ends. The full variable domain, in which reference TRBV7-3 and TRBJ1-1 provide the parts outside the CDR3, is GAGVSQTPSNKVTEKGKYVELRCDPISGHTALYWYRQSLGQGPEFLIYFQGTGAADDSGLPNDRFFAVRPEGSVSTLKIQRTERGDSAVYLCASSGFQRRDTEAFFGQGTRLTVV.

As for this clonotype: Just one base apart from a much larger clone, this may be a read error. The chain is built from TRBV27 and TRBJ2-7; either TRBD1 or TRBD2 may fit D (5 bases each). Germline V gene lookup returns CDR1 MNHEY and CDR2 SMNVEV (reference sequence). The CDR3 sequence is 13 residues long. The chain's CDR3 is CANSVGRIYEQYF. The CDR3 DNA reads TGTGCCAACAGTGTGGGACGAATCTACGAGCAGTACTTC.

The chain uses TRBV7-2 and TRBJ2-1, with 8 bases aligning to TRBD1. Germline V gene lookup returns CDR1 SGHTA and CDR2 FQGNSA. Trimming at V came to 4 bases and at J to 3 bases, leaving 5 bases not matched to a gene. This CDR3 spans 15 amino acids. CDR3 DNA: TGTGCCAGCAGCTCCTGGACAGGGCGCTACAATGAGCAGTTCTTC. Protein product: CASSSWTGRYNEQFF.

This clonotype has ten or more counts. The chain joins TRBV2 to TRBJ2-1; TRBD2 agrees at 7 bases. The CDR3 has 14 residues. Germline loops: CDR1 SNHLY, CDR2 FYNNEI. Trimming at V came to 3 bases and at J to 4 bases, leaving 3 bases not matched to a gene. CDR3 sequence (DNA): TGTGCCAGCAGTGAGGGGGGGGGGTACAATGAGCAGTTCTTC. This encodes CASSEGGGYNEQFF.

The genes are TRBV20-1 and TRBJ1-1, with D hard to call. Trimming removed 3 bases from V and 1 base from J, with 3 bases in between. Germline CDR1 and CDR2: DFQATT and SNEGSKA (reference sequence). CDR3 size: 11 residues. The CDR3 sequence: CSASRNTEAFF. CDR3 sequence (DNA): TGCAGTGCTAGCAGGAACACTGAAGCTTTCTTT.

This clonotype has just a few counts. The germline gene is not matched at one end of the junction; a read error may be the cause. The J gene is TRBJ2-7, the V gene TRBV15; D gene unclear. The CDR3 length is 12 residues. Per the germline V gene, CDR1 is LNHNV and CDR2 is YYDKDF (reference sequence). The CDR3 region has the DNA TGTGCCACCAGCAGGGATCACTACGAGCAGTACTTT. The encoded protein is CATSRDHYEQYF.

Comments on this clonotype: A much more abundant neighbour one base away suggests this may be a read error. The chain recombines TRBV27 with TRBJ2-1, with 7 positions matching TRBD2. The germline V gene encodes CDR1 MNHEY and CDR2 SMNVEV (reference sequence). The CDR3 consists of 15 residues. CDR3 amino acids: CAGRSPLGLWNEQFF. The CDR3 DNA is TGTGCCGGCAGATCTCCATTGGGACTATGGAATGAGCAGTTCTTC.

This clonotype was seen only once. One end of the junction does not line up with germline, which may come from a read error. The chain has TRBV14 and TRBJ1-3, with a weak D call TRBD1 (5 bases). This CDR3 has 15 amino acids. CDR1 is SGHDN, CDR2 FVKESK, per germline. As DNA, the CDR3 is TGTGCCAGCAGCCCTGATAGGGGCTCTGGGAACACCATATATTTT. It is translated as CASSPDRGSGNTIYF.

The V call is TRBV7-8, the J call TRBJ2-1, with D unresolved. Germline V gene lookup returns CDR1 SGHVS and CDR2 FQNEAQ. The CDR3 sequence is 11 residues long. The ends were cut back, 8 bases at V and 7 bases at J, with 9 bases in the middle. CDR3 DNA sequence: TGTGCCAGCGAGGTCCTGAATGAGCAGTTCTTC. Its translation is CASEVLNEQFF.

The V and J genes are TRBV7-6 and TRBJ2-7; 11 positions match TRBD2. The CDR3 runs to 18 residues. Per germline, CDR1 SGHVS and CDR2 FNYEAQ. V shed 7 bases, J shed 4 bases, and the junction held 18 bases outside the gene matches. The CDR3 sequence is CASKGLAGGVSSGYEQYF. In DNA, the CDR3 is TGTGCCAGCAAAGGGTTAGCGGGAGGGGTATCATCCGGGTACGAGCAGTACTTC.

About this clonotype: Because it lacks the conserved phenylalanine or tryptophan at the end, this CDR3 is likely a read error. The rearrangement joins TRBV6-1 to TRBJ1-4; 7 positions agree with TRBD1. The CDR3 spans 16 residues. The germline gives CDR1 MNHNS, CDR2 SASEGT. Unmatched junction bases numbered 5, after V lost 4 bases and J lost 0 bases. DNA of the CDR3: TGTGCCAGCAGTGTGACAGGGCCTGCAACTAATGAAAAACTGTTTGTT. This translates into CASSVTGPATNEKLFV.